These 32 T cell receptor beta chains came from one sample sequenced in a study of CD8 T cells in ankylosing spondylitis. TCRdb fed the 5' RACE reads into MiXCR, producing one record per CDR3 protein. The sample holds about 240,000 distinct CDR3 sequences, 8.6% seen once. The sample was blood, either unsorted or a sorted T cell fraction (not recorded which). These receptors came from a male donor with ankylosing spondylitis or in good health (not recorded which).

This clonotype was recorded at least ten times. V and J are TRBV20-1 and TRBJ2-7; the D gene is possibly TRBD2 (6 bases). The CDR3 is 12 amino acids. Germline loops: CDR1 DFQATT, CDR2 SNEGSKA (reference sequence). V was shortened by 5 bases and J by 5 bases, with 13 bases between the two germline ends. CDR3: CSAGGEVDEQYF. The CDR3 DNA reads TGCAGTGCTGGCGGGGAGGTGGACGAGCAGTACTTC.

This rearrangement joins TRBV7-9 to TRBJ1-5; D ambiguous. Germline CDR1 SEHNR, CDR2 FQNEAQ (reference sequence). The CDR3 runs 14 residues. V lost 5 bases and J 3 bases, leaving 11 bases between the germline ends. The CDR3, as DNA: TGTGCCAGCAGCCTGGGTGAGGACAATCAGCCCCAGCATTTT. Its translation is CASSLGEDNQPQHF.

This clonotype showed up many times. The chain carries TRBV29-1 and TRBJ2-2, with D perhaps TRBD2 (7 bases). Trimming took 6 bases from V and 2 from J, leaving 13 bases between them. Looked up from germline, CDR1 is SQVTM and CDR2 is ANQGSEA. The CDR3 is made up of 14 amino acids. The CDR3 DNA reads TGCAGCGTACAGGGCGGGGGAAACACCGGGGAGCTGTTTTTT. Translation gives CSVQGGGNTGELFF.

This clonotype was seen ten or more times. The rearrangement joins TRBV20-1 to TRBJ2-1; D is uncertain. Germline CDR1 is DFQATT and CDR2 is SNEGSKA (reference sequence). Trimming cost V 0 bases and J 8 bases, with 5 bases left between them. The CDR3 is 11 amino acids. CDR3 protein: CSARDSHEQFF. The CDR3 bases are TGCAGTGCTAGAGATAGCCATGAGCAGTTCTTC.

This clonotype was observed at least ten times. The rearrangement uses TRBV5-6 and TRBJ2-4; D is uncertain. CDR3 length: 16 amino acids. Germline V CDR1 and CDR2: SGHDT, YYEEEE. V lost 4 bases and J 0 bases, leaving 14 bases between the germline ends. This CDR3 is CASSPLSGVAKNIQYF. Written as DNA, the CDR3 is TGTGCCAGCAGCCCCTTATCTGGGGTAGCCAAAAACATTCAGTACTTC.

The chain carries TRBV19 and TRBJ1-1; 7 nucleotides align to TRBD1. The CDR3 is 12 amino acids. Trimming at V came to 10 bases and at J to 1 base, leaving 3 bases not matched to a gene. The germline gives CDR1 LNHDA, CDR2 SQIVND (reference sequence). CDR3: CATRQGNTEAFF. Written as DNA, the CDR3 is TGTGCCACCCGACAGGGGAACACTGAAGCTTTCTTT.

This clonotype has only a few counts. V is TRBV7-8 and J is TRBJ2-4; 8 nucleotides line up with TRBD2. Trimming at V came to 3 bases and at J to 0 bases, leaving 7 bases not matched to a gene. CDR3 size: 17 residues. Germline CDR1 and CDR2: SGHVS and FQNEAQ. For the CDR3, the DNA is TGTGCCAGCAGCTTCGCGGGGGGAAGAATAGCCAAAAACATTCAGTACTTC. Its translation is CASSFAGGRIAKNIQYF.

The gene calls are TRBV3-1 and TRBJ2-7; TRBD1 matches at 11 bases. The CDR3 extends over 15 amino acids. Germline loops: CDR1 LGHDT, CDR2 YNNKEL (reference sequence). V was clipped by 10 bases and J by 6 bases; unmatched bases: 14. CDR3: CATSRRDRGTIEQYF. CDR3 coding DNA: TGTGCCACCTCCCGCCGGGACAGGGGGACGATCGAGCAGTACTTC.

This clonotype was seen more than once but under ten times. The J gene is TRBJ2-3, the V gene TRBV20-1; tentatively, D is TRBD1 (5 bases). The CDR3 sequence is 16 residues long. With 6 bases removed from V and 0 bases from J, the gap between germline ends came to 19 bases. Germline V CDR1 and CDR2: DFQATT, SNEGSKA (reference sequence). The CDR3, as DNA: TGCAGTGCAATTGACAGAAACCGTACTAGCACAGATACGCAGTATTTT. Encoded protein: CSAIDRNRTSTDTQYF.

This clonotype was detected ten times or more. CDR3 sequence (DNA): TGTGCCAGCAGCTACCCCGGTGGAGCCTCCTATAATTCACCCCTCCACTTT. Translating gives CASSYPGGASYNSPLHF. The J gene is TRBJ1-6, the V gene TRBV7-2; no clear D gene. V lost 4 bases and J lost 0, with 13 bases in between. CDR1 and CDR2 from the germline V gene are SGHTA and FQGNSA. The length of the CDR3 is 17 residues.

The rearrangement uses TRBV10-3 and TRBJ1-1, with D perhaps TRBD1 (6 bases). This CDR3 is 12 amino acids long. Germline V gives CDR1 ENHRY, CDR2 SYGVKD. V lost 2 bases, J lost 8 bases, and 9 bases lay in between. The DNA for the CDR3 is TGTGCCATCAGTGAGCCCAGGGGCGAAGCTTTCTTT. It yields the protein CAISEPRGEAFF.

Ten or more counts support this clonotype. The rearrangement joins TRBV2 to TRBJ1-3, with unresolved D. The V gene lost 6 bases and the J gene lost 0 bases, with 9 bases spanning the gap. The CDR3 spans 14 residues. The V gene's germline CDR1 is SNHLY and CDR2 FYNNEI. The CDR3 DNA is TGTGCCAGCAGCCCGACACACTCTGGAAACACCATATATTTT. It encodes CASSPTHSGNTIYF.

The CDR3 sequence is CASSTDPGQGRPEQYF. For the CDR3, the DNA is TGTGCCAGCAGCACAGACCCGGGACAGGGAAGACCCGAGCAGTACTTC. This rearrangement joins TRBV7-9 to TRBJ2-7; 9 bases fit TRBD1. Germline V gene lookup returns CDR1 SEHNR and CDR2 FQNEAQ (reference sequence). The V segment lost 5 bases and the J segment 6 bases; nucleotides outside the gene matches: 14. This CDR3 is built from 16 residues.

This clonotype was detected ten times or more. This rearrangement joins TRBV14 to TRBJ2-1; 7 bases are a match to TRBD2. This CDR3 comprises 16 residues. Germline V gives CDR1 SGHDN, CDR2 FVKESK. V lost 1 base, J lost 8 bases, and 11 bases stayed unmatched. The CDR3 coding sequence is TGTGCCAGCAGCCAAGTACTCGGACTAGGGATCCATGAGCAGTTCTTC. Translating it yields CASSQVLGLGIHEQFF.

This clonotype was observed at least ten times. The CDR3 region has the DNA TGTGCCAGCAGCAAAGGGAGGGCTGAAAAACTGTTTTTT. Its translation is CASSKGRAEKLFF. The gene calls are TRBV7-6 and TRBJ1-4; D remains unclear. The CDR3 contains 13 residues. Germline V gene sequence: CDR1 SGHVS, CDR2 FNYEAQ. Between the trimmed V and J ends, which lost 5 bases and 7 bases, there was a span of 11 bases.

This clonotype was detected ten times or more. The CDR3 bases are TGTGCCAGCAGTCCCCGGACAGGTCGTAATGAAAAACTGTTTTTT. As protein: CASSPRTGRNEKLFF. The V call is TRBV12-3 or TRBV12-4, the J call TRBJ1-4, with 7 bases lining up with TRBD1. The CDR3 has 15 amino acids. Trimming at V came to 5 bases and at J to 4 bases, leaving 7 bases not matched to a gene.

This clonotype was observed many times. CDR3 loop: CASSPDSPYNEQFF. CDR3 nucleotide sequence: TGCGCCAGCAGCCCAGATAGTCCCTACAATGAGCAGTTCTTC. The rearrangement links TRBV5-1 to TRBJ2-1; D ambiguous. Trimming took 4 bases from V and 2 from J, leaving 10 bases between them. Germline loops: CDR1 SGHRS, CDR2 YFSETQ. The CDR3 extends over 14 amino acids. The whole variable domain, remainder taken from reference TRBV5-1 and TRBJ2-1, is KAGVTQTPRYLIKTRGQQVTLSCSPISGHRSVSWYQQTPGQGLQFLFEYFSETQRNKGNFPGRFSGRQFSNSRSEMNVSTLELGDSALYLCASSPDSPYNEQFFGPGTRLTVL.

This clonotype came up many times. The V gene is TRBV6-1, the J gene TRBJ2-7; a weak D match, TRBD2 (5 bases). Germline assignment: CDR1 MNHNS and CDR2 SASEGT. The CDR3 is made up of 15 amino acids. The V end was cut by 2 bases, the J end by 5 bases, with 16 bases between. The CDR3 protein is CASSEWAPGGHEQYF. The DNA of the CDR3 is TGTGCCAGCAGTGAATGGGCCCCAGGAGGCCACGAGCAGTACTTC.

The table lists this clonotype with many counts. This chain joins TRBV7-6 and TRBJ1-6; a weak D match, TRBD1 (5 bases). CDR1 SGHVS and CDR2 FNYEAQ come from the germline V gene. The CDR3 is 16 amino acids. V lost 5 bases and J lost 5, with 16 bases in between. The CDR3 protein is CASSPKGRAHNSPLHF. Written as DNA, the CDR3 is TGTGCCAGCAGCCCAAAAGGCAGGGCCCATAATTCACCCCTCCACTTT.

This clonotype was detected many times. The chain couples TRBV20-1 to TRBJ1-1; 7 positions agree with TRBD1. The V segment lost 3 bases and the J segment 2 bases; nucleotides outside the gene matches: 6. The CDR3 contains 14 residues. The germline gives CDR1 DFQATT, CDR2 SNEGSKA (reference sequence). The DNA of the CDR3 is TGCAGTGCTAGGACAGGGAACCCTAACACTGAAGCTTTCTTT. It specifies CSARTGNPNTEAFF.

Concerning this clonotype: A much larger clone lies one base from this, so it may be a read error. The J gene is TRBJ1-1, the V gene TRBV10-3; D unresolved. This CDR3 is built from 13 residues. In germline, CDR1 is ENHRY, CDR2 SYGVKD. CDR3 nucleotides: TGTGCCAGCAGTGACGGGAGGGACACTGAAGCTTTCTTT. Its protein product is CASSDGRDTEAFF.

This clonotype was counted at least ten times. Written as DNA, the CDR3 is TGTGCCACCGGGTCCTACTGGAATGAGCAGTTCTTC. This encodes CATGSYWNEQFF. This chain connects TRBV6-2 or TRBV6-3 to TRBJ2-1; the D is unclear. V was clipped by 10 bases and J by 7 bases, with 14 bases between them. The CDR3 length is 12 residues. The germline CDR1 and CDR2 sequences are MNHEY and SVGEGT.

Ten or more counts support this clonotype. CDR3 bases: TGTGCCAGTAGTATAGATTTCGGAGGGGGGGCCTCCTACAATGAGCAGTTCTTC. It specifies CASSIDFGGGASYNEQFF. J is TRBJ2-1 and V is TRBV19; tentatively, D is TRBD2 (7 bases). This CDR3 is 18 amino acids long. Germline assignment: CDR1 LNHDA and CDR2 SQIVND (reference sequence). V lost 0 bases and J 0 bases, leaving 15 bases between the germline ends. The variable domain in full, completed from reference TRBV19 and TRBJ2-1, reads DGGITQSPKYLFRKEGQNVTLSCEQNLNHDAMYWYRQDPGQGLRLIYYSQIVNDFQKGDIAEGYSVSREKKESFPLTVTSAQKNPTAFYLCASSIDFGGGASYNEQFFGPGTRLTVL.

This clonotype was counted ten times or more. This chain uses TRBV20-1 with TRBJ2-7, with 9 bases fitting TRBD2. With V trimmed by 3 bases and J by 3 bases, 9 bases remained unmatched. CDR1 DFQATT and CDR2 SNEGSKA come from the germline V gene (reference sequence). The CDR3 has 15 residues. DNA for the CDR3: TGCAGTGCTAGTCTCGGGACTAGCATAAGCTACGAGCAGTACTTC. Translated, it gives CSASLGTSISYEQYF.

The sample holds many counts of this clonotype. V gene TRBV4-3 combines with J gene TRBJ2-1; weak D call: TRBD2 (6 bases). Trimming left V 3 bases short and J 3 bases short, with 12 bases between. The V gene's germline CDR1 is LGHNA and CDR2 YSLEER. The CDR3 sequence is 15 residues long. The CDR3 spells CASSQTLDYYNEQFF. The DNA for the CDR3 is TGCGCCAGCAGCCAGACCCTGGACTACTACAATGAGCAGTTCTTC.

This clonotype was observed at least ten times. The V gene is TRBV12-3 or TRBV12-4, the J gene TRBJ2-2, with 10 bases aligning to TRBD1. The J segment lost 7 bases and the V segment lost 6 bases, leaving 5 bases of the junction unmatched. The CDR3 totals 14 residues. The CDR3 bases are TGTGCCAGCAGCCGGGGACAGGGGAACGGGGAGCTGTTTTTT. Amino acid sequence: CASSRGQGNGELFF.

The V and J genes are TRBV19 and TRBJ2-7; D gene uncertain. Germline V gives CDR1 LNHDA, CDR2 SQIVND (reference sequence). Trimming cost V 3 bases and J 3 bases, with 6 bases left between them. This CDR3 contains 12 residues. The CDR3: CASSISNYEQYF. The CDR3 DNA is TGTGCCAGTAGTATCTCGAACTACGAGCAGTACTTC.

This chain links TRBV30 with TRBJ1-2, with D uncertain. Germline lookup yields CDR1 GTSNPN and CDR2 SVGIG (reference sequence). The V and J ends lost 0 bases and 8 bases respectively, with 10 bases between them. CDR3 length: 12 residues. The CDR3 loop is CAWSVSVRGYTF. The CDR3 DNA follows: TGTGCCTGGAGTGTATCTGTGAGAGGCTACACCTTC.

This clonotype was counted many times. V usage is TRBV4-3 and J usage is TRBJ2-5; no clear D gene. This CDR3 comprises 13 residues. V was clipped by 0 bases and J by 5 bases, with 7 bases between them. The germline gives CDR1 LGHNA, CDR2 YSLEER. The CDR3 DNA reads TGCGCCAGCAGCCAAGATGACGGGGAGACCCAGTACTTC. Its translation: CASSQDDGETQYF.

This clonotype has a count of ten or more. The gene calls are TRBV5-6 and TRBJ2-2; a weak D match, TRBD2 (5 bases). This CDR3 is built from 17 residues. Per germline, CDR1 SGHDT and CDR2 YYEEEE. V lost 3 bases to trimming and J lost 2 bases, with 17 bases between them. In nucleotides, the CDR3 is TGTGCCAGCAGCTCCGCCGCCGGGATCATCAACACCGGGGAGCTGTTTTTT. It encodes CASSSAAGIINTGELFF.

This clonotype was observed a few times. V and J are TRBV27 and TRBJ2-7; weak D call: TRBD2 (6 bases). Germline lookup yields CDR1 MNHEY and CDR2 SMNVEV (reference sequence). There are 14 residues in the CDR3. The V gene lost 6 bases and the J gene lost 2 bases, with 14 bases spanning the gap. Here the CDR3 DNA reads TGTGCCAGCAGCCGCGGGACTCCGGCCTACGAGCAGTACTTC. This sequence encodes CASSRGTPAYEQYF.

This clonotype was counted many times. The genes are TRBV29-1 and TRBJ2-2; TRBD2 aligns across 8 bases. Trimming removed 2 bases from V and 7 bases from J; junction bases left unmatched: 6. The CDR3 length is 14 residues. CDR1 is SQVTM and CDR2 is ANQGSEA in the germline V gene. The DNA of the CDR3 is TGCAGCGTTGAAAAGCGGGAGCCGGGCGGGGAGCTGTTTTTT. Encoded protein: CSVEKREPGGELFF.